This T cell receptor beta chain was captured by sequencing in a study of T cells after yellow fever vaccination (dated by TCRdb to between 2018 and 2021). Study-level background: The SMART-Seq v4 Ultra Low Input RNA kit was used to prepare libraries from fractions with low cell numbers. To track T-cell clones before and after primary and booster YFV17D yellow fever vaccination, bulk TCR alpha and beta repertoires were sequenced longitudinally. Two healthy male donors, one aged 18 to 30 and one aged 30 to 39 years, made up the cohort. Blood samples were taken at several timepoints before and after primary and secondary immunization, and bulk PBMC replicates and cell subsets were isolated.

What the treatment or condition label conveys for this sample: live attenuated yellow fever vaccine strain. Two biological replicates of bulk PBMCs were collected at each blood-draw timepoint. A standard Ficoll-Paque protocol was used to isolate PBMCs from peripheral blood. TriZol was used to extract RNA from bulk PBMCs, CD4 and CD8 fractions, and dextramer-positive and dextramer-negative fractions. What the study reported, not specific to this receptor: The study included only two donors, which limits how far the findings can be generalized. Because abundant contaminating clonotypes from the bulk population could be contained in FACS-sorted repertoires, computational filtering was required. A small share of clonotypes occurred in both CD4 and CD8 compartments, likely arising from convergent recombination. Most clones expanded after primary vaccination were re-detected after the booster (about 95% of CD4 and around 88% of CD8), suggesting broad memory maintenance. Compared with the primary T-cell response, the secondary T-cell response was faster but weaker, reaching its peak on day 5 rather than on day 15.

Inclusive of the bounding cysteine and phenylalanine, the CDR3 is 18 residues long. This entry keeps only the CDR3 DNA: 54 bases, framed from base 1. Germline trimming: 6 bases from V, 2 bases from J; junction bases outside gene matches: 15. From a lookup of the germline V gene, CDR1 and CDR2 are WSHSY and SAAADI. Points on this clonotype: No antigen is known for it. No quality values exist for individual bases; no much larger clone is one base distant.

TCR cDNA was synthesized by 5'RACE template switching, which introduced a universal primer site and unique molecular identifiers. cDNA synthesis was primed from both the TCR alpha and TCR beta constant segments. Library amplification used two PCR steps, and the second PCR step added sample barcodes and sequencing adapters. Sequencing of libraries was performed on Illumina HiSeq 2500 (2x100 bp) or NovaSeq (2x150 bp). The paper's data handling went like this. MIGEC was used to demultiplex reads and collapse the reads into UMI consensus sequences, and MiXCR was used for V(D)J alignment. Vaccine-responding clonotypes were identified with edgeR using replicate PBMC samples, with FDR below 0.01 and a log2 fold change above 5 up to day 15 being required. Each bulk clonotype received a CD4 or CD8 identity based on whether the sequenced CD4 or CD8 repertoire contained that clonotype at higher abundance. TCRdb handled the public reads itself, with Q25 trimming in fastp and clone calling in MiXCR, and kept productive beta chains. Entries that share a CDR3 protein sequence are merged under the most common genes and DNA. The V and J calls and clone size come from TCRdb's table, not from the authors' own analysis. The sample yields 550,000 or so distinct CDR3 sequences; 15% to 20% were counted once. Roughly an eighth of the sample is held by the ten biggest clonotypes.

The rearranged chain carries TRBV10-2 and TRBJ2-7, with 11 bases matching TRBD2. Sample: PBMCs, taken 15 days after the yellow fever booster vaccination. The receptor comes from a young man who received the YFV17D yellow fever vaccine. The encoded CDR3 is CASRQGAGSTSGTYEQYF. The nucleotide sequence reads TGCGCCAGCAGACAGGGGGCCGGGTCGACTAGCGGGACCTACGAGCAGTACTTC.